One sample yielded the 31 T cell receptor beta chains listed below, sequenced in a study of OX40 agonist ivuxolimab in advanced cancers. Clones were sequenced by immunoSEQ multiplex PCR, and TCRdb holds only the in-frame ones, with some missing. The sample comprises 110,000 or so clones, 80% to 95% of which are singletons, and roughly 0.61% rests with the top ten. Source: CD4+ or CD8+ T cells sorted from blood, taken in a trial of the OX40 agonist ivuxolimab. Receptor source: an adult with an advanced solid tumor such as melanoma, head and neck, liver or kidney cancer.

The chain carries TRBV6-6 and TRBJ1-1, with a tentative D call TRBD1 (6 bases). CDR3 size: 16 residues. V was shortened by 2 bases and J by 2 bases, with 15 bases between the two germline ends. Germline V gene lookup returns CDR1 MNHNY and CDR2 SVGAGI (reference sequence). CDR3 residues: CASSYGGQLGNTEAFF. CDR3 DNA: TGTGCCAGCAGTTACGGGGGGCAATTGGGTAACACTGAAGCTTTCTTT.

The rearrangement uses TRBV5-4 and TRBJ2-5; no clear D gene. CDR1 and CDR2 (germline): SGHNT, YYREEE (reference sequence). The germline V and J ends were trimmed by 2 bases and 4 bases, with 12 bases remaining between them. The length of the CDR3 is 14 residues. The CDR3 DNA is TGTGCCAGCAGCTTAAGGGTTAAGCGAGAGACCCAGTACTTC. Its translation: CASSLRVKRETQYF.

V and J are TRBV4-2 and TRBJ2-5; 9 nucleotides agree with TRBD2. Germline loops: CDR1 LGHNA, CDR2 YNFKEQ. Trimming at V came to 0 bases and at J to 2 bases, leaving 7 bases not matched to a gene. The CDR3 contains 17 residues. CDR3 bases: TGTGCCAGCAGCCAAGAAATCGGGACTAGCTGGCAAGAGACCCAGTACTTC. Translation gives CASSQEIGTSWQETQYF.

This sequence joins TRBV9 and TRBJ1-2, with 7 bases matching TRBD1. With V trimmed by 2 bases and J by 8 bases, 3 bases remained unmatched. Germline V gene lookup returns CDR1 SGDLS and CDR2 YYNGEE. This CDR3 spans 12 amino acids. CDR3 in amino acids: CASSVGQLGYTF. The CDR3 DNA is TGTGCCAGCAGCGTGGGACAGTTGGGCTACACCTTC.

V is TRBV19 and J is TRBJ2-7; tentatively, D is TRBD2 (6 bases). The CDR3 consists of 13 residues. The V end was cut by 3 bases, the J end by 6 bases, with 12 bases between. Per germline, CDR1 LNHDA and CDR2 SQIVND (reference sequence). This CDR3 reads CASSMGGVGEQYF. The CDR3 nucleotides read TGTGCCAGTAGTATGGGGGGAGTTGGCGAGCAGTACTTC.

The chain is built from TRBV10-3 and TRBJ1-2; D ambiguous. The germline CDR1 and CDR2 sequences are ENHRY and SYGVKD. The CDR3 is 11 amino acids. Between the trimmed V and J ends, which lost 8 bases and 1 base, there was a span of 5 bases. The CDR3 nucleotides are TGTGCCATCGTCGGTAACTATGGCTACACCTTC. Protein: CAIVGNYGYTF.

This sequence joins TRBV15 and TRBJ2-5, with 8 bases identical to TRBD2. The CDR3 is 17 residues long. Trimming cost V 4 bases and J 5 bases; bases outside gene matches: 15. Germline V gene lookup returns CDR1 LNHNV and CDR2 YYDKDF (reference sequence). The CDR3 DNA is TGTGCCACCAGCACCGGGAGGGATGGAGGACCAGGTGAGACCCAGTACTTC. Encoded protein: CATSTGRDGGPGETQYF.

The chain combines TRBV4-1 with TRBJ2-7; 10 nucleotides align to TRBD2. The J segment lost 6 bases and the V segment lost 4 bases, leaving 9 bases of the junction unmatched. Germline loops: CDR1 MGHRA, CDR2 YSYEKL. The CDR3 runs 15 residues. The CDR3 loop is CASSRSTSGASEQYF. CDR3 sequence (DNA): TGCGCCAGCAGCCGCTCAACTAGCGGGGCTTCCGAGCAGTACTTC.

The chain couples TRBV30 to TRBJ2-1, with D possibly matching TRBD1 (6 bases). Germline values: CDR1 GTSNPN, CDR2 SVGIG (reference sequence). The CDR3 is 15 amino acids. V lost 8 bases and J lost 3, with 20 bases in between. This chain's CDR3 is CATIGGQRLYNEQFF. The DNA of the CDR3 is TGTGCCACCATTGGTGGACAGAGGCTCTACAATGAGCAGTTCTTC.

The V and J genes are TRBV15 and TRBJ2-2; D is perhaps TRBD2 (5 bases). The ends were cut back, 0 bases at V and 6 bases at J, with 11 bases in the middle. Germline CDR1 LNHNV, CDR2 YYDKDF (reference sequence). The CDR3 sequence is 15 residues long. CDR3 protein: CATSRDGQEAGELFF. CDR3 nucleotides: TGTGCCACCAGCAGAGATGGGCAGGAGGCCGGGGAGCTGTTTTTT.

The J gene is TRBJ2-1, the V gene TRBV5-4; 7 bases are shared with TRBD1. With V trimmed by 2 bases and J by 1 base, 6 bases remained unmatched. The CDR3 extends over 16 amino acids. CDR1 is SGHNT and CDR2 is YYREEE in the germline V gene (reference sequence). For the CDR3, the DNA is TGTGCCAGCAGCTTTCTAGGGGACAGTTCCTACAATGAGCAGTTCTTC. Translation: CASSFLGDSSYNEQFF. The whole variable domain, filled in from reference TRBV5-4 and TRBJ2-1, reads ETGVTQSPTHLIKTRGQQVTLRCSSQSGHNTVSWYQQALGQGPQFIFQYYREEENGRGNFPPRFSGLQFPNYSSELNVNALELDDSALYLCASSFLGDSSYNEQFFGPGTRLTVL.

V is TRBV10-3 and J is TRBJ2-5; perhaps TRBD2 as D (6 bases). This CDR3 region has 13 residues. Germline V gene sequence: CDR1 ENHRY, CDR2 SYGVKD. The V end lost 6 bases, the J end lost 5 bases, and 13 bases lay between the germline ends. Here the CDR3 reads CAIRGEDGETQYF. CDR3 sequence (DNA): TGTGCCATCAGGGGGGAGGATGGGGAGACCCAGTACTTC.

This chain links TRBV2 with TRBJ2-3, with 9 positions matching TRBD1. From germline, CDR1 is SNHLY and CDR2 FYNNEI. V gave up 6 bases and J gave up 2 bases; unmatched junction bases: 18. The length of the CDR3 is 19 residues. The CDR3 DNA sequence: TGTGCCAGCAGAGGACCCGGACAGGGGACCTCCCTACACACAGATACGCAGTATTTT. Protein: CASRGPGQGTSLHTDTQYF.

This chain uses TRBV6-1 with TRBJ1-5, with D possibly matching TRBD1 (5 bases). This CDR3 has 16 amino acids. The germline gives CDR1 MNHNS, CDR2 SASEGT. V gave up 4 bases and J gave up 4 bases, with 17 bases separating them. The CDR3 DNA reads as TGTGCCAGCAGTGCCAAATCAGGGTCTCTAAATCAGCCCCAGCATTTT. Its translation is CASSAKSGSLNQPQHF.

J is TRBJ1-5 and V is TRBV11-2; D not certain. Trimming removed 1 base at V and 5 bases at J, with 6 bases between. Germline V gene lookup returns CDR1 SGHAT and CDR2 FQNNGV. CDR3 length equals 13 residues. CDR3 protein: CASSLAPDQPQHF. CDR3 coding DNA: TGTGCCAGCAGCTTAGCCCCCGATCAGCCCCAGCATTTT.

The chain recombines TRBV11-2 with TRBJ2-5; D is ambiguous. In germline, CDR1 is SGHAT, CDR2 FQNNGV. Between the trimmed V and J ends, which lost 1 base and 2 bases, there was a span of 8 bases. The CDR3 sequence is 14 residues long. CDR3 region: CASSLGAGQETQYF. Here the CDR3 DNA reads TGTGCCAGCAGCTTAGGGGCAGGACAAGAGACCCAGTACTTC. The complete variable domain, with remaining parts taken from reference TRBV11-2 and TRBJ2-5, reads EAGVAQSPRYKIIEKRQSVAFWCNPISGHATLYWYQQILGQGPKLLIQFQNNGVVDDSQLPKDRFSAERLKGVDSTLKIQPAKLEDSAVYLCASSLGAGQETQYFGPGTRLLVL.

The V and J genes are TRBV27 and TRBJ1-6; tentatively, D is TRBD1 (5 bases). The V end was cut by 2 bases, the J end by 9 bases, with 5 bases between. The CDR3 spans 12 residues. Looked up from germline, CDR1 is MNHEY and CDR2 is SMNVEV (reference sequence). The CDR3, as DNA: TGTGCCAGCAGTTTAAGGGGTTCACCCCTCCACTTT. This gives the protein CASSLRGSPLHF.

The rearrangement joins TRBV5-1 to TRBJ2-3, with TRBD2 matching over 12 bases. V shed 0 bases and J 5 bases; nucleotides not matched to a gene: 7. The CDR3 runs to 17 residues. Germline assignment: CDR1 SGHRS and CDR2 YFSETQ. The CDR3 sequence is CASSLEDPGLAGDTQYF. The CDR3, as DNA: TGCGCCAGCAGCTTGGAGGATCCGGGACTAGCGGGAGATACGCAGTATTTT. Combining the CDR3 with reference TRBV5-1 and TRBJ2-3 gives the whole variable domain KAGVTQTPRYLIKTRGQQVTLSCSPISGHRSVSWYQQTPGQGLQFLFEYFSETQRNKGNFPGRFSGRQFSNSRSEMNVSTLELGDSALYLCASSLEDPGLAGDTQYFGPGTRLTVL.

The V call is TRBV15, the J call TRBJ2-3; D perhaps matches TRBD1 (5 bases). CDR3 length: 18 amino acids. The V and J ends lost 0 bases and 4 bases respectively, with 20 bases between them. Germline V CDR1 and CDR2: LNHNV, YYDKDF (reference sequence). The CDR3 DNA follows: TGTGCCACCAGCAGAGATATTGGGATTTTGCAGGGCCCAGATACGCAGTATTTT. Protein sequence: CATSRDIGILQGPDTQYF.

V gene TRBV6-1 combines with J gene TRBJ1-3, with unresolved D. V lost 5 bases and J lost 0, with 8 bases in between. Germline V gives CDR1 MNHNS, CDR2 SASEGT. The CDR3 is 14 amino acids. CDR3 region: CASSSSFSGNTIYF. CDR3 DNA sequence: TGTGCCAGCAGTTCGAGTTTCTCTGGAAACACCATATATTTT.

The chain is built from TRBV7-2 and TRBJ2-1; 9 bases match TRBD2. V gave up 4 bases and J gave up 4 bases; unmatched junction bases: 5. In germline, CDR1 is SGHTA, CDR2 FQGNSA. CDR3 length equals 15 residues. This CDR3 is CASSSSGAKYNEQFF. The CDR3, as DNA: TGTGCCAGCAGCTCTAGCGGGGCGAAGTACAATGAGCAGTTCTTC.

The genes are TRBV28 and TRBJ1-1; TRBD1 is a possible D gene (5 bases). Looked up from germline, CDR1 is MDHEN and CDR2 is SYDVKM. Between the trimmed V and J ends, which lost 5 bases and 1 base, there was a span of 11 bases. The CDR3 runs to 14 residues. In DNA, the CDR3 is TGTGCCAGCAGTACAGGTCCTCGGAACACTGAAGCTTTCTTT. Translated, it gives CASSTGPRNTEAFF.

V is TRBV11-2 and J is TRBJ2-7; D is unclear. Trimming pared 5 bases from V and 3 bases from J, leaving 5 bases between. This CDR3 comprises 11 residues. Germline CDR1 and CDR2: SGHAT and FQNNGV. CDR3 DNA sequence: TGTGCCAGCAGCCCCCACTACGAGCAGTACTTC. Its protein is CASSPHYEQYF.

The chain couples TRBV19 to TRBJ2-3; TRBD2 matches at 10 bases. With 6 bases clipped from V and 1 base from J, the junction kept 7 bases outside the gene matches. Germline CDR1 reads LNHDA; CDR2 reads SQIVND (reference sequence). The CDR3 is 16 amino acids. CDR3 sequence: CASRWGGLAGTDTQYF. CDR3 nucleotide sequence: TGTGCCAGTAGATGGGGAGGACTAGCGGGCACAGATACGCAGTATTTT.

The V call is TRBV19, the J call TRBJ2-1, with TRBD2 identical over 9 bases. From germline, CDR1 is LNHDA and CDR2 SQIVND (reference sequence). With V trimmed by 2 bases and J by 9 bases, 5 bases remained unmatched. The CDR3 is 14 residues long. The CDR3, as DNA: TGTGCCAGTAGTATAAGGCGGGGGGGGCTTGAGCAGTTCTTC. Protein product: CASSIRRGGLEQFF.

The chain uses TRBV18 and TRBJ2-1, with D perhaps matching TRBD1 (6 bases). The CDR3 extends over 16 amino acids. V lost 6 bases to trimming and J lost 3 bases, with 18 bases between them. The germline CDR1 and CDR2 sequences are KGHSH and LQKENI. The CDR3 here is CASSIKQGWGYNEQFF. In DNA, the CDR3 is TGTGCCAGCTCGATAAAACAGGGCTGGGGCTACAATGAGCAGTTCTTC. The full variable domain, in which reference TRBV18 and TRBJ2-1 provide the parts outside the CDR3, is NAGVMQNPRHLVRRRGQEARLRCSPMKGHSHVYWYRQLPEEGLKFMVYLQKENIIDESGMPKERFSAEFPKEGPSILRIQQVVRGDSAAYFCASSIKQGWGYNEQFFGPGTRLTVL.

The chain employs TRBV19 and TRBJ2-2; 9 positions match TRBD1. Germline CDR1 LNHDA, CDR2 SQIVND (reference sequence). The V and J ends lost 6 bases and 5 bases, in that order; junction bases with no gene match: 4. The CDR3 totals 14 residues. In DNA, the CDR3 is TGTGCCAGTAGGCGGGACAGGGATACCGGGGAGCTGTTTTTT. It codes for CASRRDRDTGELFF.

V is TRBV10-1 and J is TRBJ2-5, with D unclear. Germline V lookup: CDR1 WNHNN, CDR2 SYGVQD (reference sequence). The V and J ends lost 3 bases and 3 bases respectively, with 8 bases between them. CDR3 length: 13 amino acids. CDR3 protein: CASSELPKETQYF. DNA of the CDR3: TGCGCCAGCAGTGAATTGCCAAAAGAGACCCAGTACTTC.

The chain carries TRBV6-1 and TRBJ2-1; tentative D call: TRBD2 (5 bases). The CDR3 sequence is 16 residues long. V dropped 3 bases and J dropped 0 bases, with 12 bases sitting between them. CDR1 and CDR2 (germline): MNHNS, SASEGT. The CDR3 here is CASSDLSASSYNEQFF. As DNA, the CDR3 is TGTGCCAGCAGTGATCTTAGCGCCAGCTCCTACAATGAGCAGTTCTTC.

This sequence joins TRBV14 and TRBJ2-3; 8 bases are a match to TRBD2. This CDR3 spans 17 amino acids. The germline V gene has CDR1 SGHDN and CDR2 FVKESK. V shed 3 bases, J shed 2 bases, and the junction held 10 bases outside the gene matches. The CDR3 DNA follows: TGTGCCAGCAGCCACCTCGGGGGGGCAGGCCCCACAGATACGCAGTATTTT. As protein: CASSHLGGAGPTDTQYF.

The chain is built from TRBV5-1 and TRBJ2-3, with TRBD2 as a possible D gene (6 bases). Deletions cut 4 bases from V and 4 bases from J, with 13 bases between. The CDR3 has 14 amino acids. In germline, CDR1 is SGHRS, CDR2 YFSETQ. Written as DNA, the CDR3 is TGCGCCAGCAGCCCGACGGGGGTGGCAGATACGCAGTATTTT. This gives the protein CASSPTGVADTQYF.